This TCR beta chain was sequenced for a study of blood T cell repertoires in COVID-19. Looking at the study overall: Acute and convalescent COVID-19 samples came from the United States, Italy and Spain. T cells, B-cell-depleted T cells, or PBMCs provided the cDNA or gDNA that served as material.

The table came from immunoSEQ multiplex PCR; TCRdb's copy has only in-frame clones and leaves some out. This sample yields 200,000 to 250,000 clones, of which more than 75% are seen a single time; roughly 3% belongs to the top ten. Sequencing used peripheral blood. This clonotype was sampled from a man aged 60-69 years with acute or convalescent COVID-19.

The CDR3 loop reads CASSVEGGSYNEQFF. The CDR3 bases are TGTGCCAGCAGCGTAGAAGGGGGCTCCTACAATGAGCAGTTCTTC. The V call is TRBV9, the J call TRBJ2-1, with D tentatively TRBD1 (6 bases). Germline CDR1 SGDLS, CDR2 YYNGEE. The CDR3 contains 15 residues. V was trimmed by 0 bases and J by 0 bases, leaving 7 bases between them.